These 25 T cell receptor beta chains share one sample of origin, sequenced in a study of STAT3 mutations in large granular lymphocyte leukemia. No antigens are known for them. Regarding the study as a whole: At least one immunodominant TCR beta clonotype appeared in every T-cell large granular lymphocyte leukemia patient.

Clones were sequenced by immunoSEQ multiplex PCR, and TCRdb holds only the in-frame ones, with some missing. The top ten hold 70% to 85% of the sample, which has under 5,000 clones, about half seen once. The specimen was peripheral blood mononuclear cells. All receptors come from a man between 60 and 70 years old with T-cell large granular lymphocyte leukemia. Some clones in this sample may be carry-over from other donors' samples.

This clone was picked up a small number of times. V usage is TRBV14 and J usage is TRBJ2-5; 9 bases match TRBD1. The junction had 6 bases not matched to a gene; V was cut back by 3 bases and J by 4 bases. The CDR3 totals 15 residues. Germline CDR1 reads SGHDN; CDR2 reads FVKESK. The CDR3 nucleotides read TGTGCCAGCAGCCAGGCACAGGGGGCAAGAGAGACCCAGTACTTC. Translating gives CASSQAQGARETQYF.

The genes are TRBV4-1 and TRBJ1-2, with 7 bases aligning to TRBD1. Germline values: CDR1 MGHRA, CDR2 YSYEKL. The length of the CDR3 is 12 residues. J was trimmed by 8 bases and V by 1 base; bases with no gene match: 1. As DNA, the CDR3 is TGCGCCAGCAGCCAAGGACAGGGCGGCTACACCTTC. As protein: CASSQGQGGYTF.

The V gene is TRBV30, the J gene TRBJ2-1; 9 positions match TRBD2. J gave up 10 bases and V 3 bases, and 4 bases lay outside the gene matches. CDR3 size: 12 residues. The germline V gene encodes CDR1 GTSNPN and CDR2 SVGIG (reference sequence). The CDR3 nucleotides are TGTGCCTGGAGGATAGCGGGAGACGAGCAGTTCTTC. Its protein is CAWRIAGDEQFF.

Only a few counts were recorded for this clone. The chain links TRBV5-1 to TRBJ1-6; possible D gene TRBD1, 5 bases. With 3 bases removed from V and 10 bases from J, the gap between germline ends came to 8 bases. Germline values: CDR1 SGHRS, CDR2 YFSETQ. The CDR3 is made up of 12 amino acids. CDR3 sequence reads: CASSSNRSPLHF. CDR3 DNA sequence: TGCGCCAGCAGCTCTAACAGGTCACCCCTCCACTTT.

The chain employs TRBV5-4 and TRBJ2-7, with 7 bases matching TRBD1. Trimming took 4 bases from V and 2 from J; bases not matched to a gene: 6. Germline CDR1 SGHNT, CDR2 YYREEE (reference sequence). CDR3 length: 14 amino acids. CDR3: CASSRTGLPYEQYF. The CDR3 region has the DNA TGTGCCAGCAGCAGGACAGGCCTTCCCTACGAGCAGTACTTC.

This clone was observed a handful of times. The rearrangement uses TRBV2 and TRBJ1-1; D may be TRBD1 (6 bases). The V gene lost 6 bases and the J gene lost 11 bases, with 13 bases spanning the gap. CDR1 is SNHLY, CDR2 FYNNEI, per germline. This CDR3 is 11 amino acids long. In DNA, the CDR3 is TGTGCCAGCAGAGAGGGGGGGCAGGCTTTCTTT. This encodes CASREGGQAFF.

For the CDR3, the DNA is TGTGCCATCAGTGAGCCCGCCGACAGTACCTACAATGAGCAGTTCTTC. Translated, it gives CAISEPADSTYNEQFF. The V and J genes are TRBV10-3 and TRBJ2-1, with a possible D match to TRBD1 (5 bases). The CDR3 is made up of 16 amino acids. CDR1 ENHRY and CDR2 SYGVKD come from the germline V gene. The V gene lost 2 bases and the J gene lost 2 bases, with 13 bases spanning the gap.

The chain joins TRBV18 to TRBJ1-2; maybe TRBD1 (6 bases). Trimming cost V 2 bases and J 0 bases, with 7 bases left between them. Per germline, CDR1 KGHSH and CDR2 LQKENI. The CDR3 loop spans 14 amino acids. The DNA of the CDR3 is TGTGCCAGCTCACCAACAGGGACTAACTATGGCTACACCTTC. It codes for CASSPTGTNYGYTF.

This clone was seen only a few times. The chain carries TRBV11-2 and TRBJ2-7; the D gene is possibly TRBD1 (5 bases). Germline CDR1 is SGHAT and CDR2 is FQNNGV. Between the trimmed V and J ends, which lost 4 bases and 6 bases, there was a span of 13 bases. CDR3 size: 13 residues. DNA of the CDR3: TGTGCCAGCAGCTCCACAACAGGAAGCGAGCAGTACGTC. It specifies CASSSTTGSEQYV.

This chain joins TRBV7-9 and TRBJ1-1; D gene ambiguous. V shed 1 base and J shed 4 bases, with 13 bases lying between them. The CDR3 is 15 amino acids. Germline CDR1 and CDR2: SEHNR and FQNEAQ (reference sequence). The CDR3 reads CASSLEGGVRTEAFF. The CDR3 DNA follows: TGTGCCAGCAGCTTAGAGGGCGGGGTCCGCACTGAAGCTTTCTTT.

This chain connects TRBV18 to TRBJ1-1; no definite D call. V lost 0 bases, J lost 6 bases, and 11 bases lay in between. The CDR3 is 14 amino acids. The germline V gene has CDR1 KGHSH and CDR2 LQKENI. Here the CDR3 DNA reads TGTGCCAGCTCACCACCTAATAGCCCGGCTGAAGCTTTCTTT. Its protein is CASSPPNSPAEAFF.

V gene TRBV18 combines with J gene TRBJ1-2, with 7 bases lining up with TRBD1. The CDR3 spans 13 residues. The ends lost 4 bases at V and 5 bases at J; junction bases unmatched: 4. The germline V gene has CDR1 KGHSH and CDR2 LQKENI. The CDR3: CASSRDSDYGYTF. The CDR3 nucleotides read TGTGCCAGCTCACGGGACAGCGATTATGGCTACACCTTC.

This chain links TRBV30 with TRBJ1-3; a weak D match, TRBD1 (6 bases). The CDR3 is made up of 12 amino acids. V lost 4 bases and J lost 2, with 6 bases in between. CDR1 and CDR2 from the germline V gene are GTSNPN and SVGIG (reference sequence). The CDR3 nucleotides read TGTGCCTGGAACAGGGCTGGAAACACCATATATTTT. Translated: CAWNRAGNTIYF.

This clone has only a few counts. The rearrangement uses TRBV18 and TRBJ1-6, with 8 bases that match TRBD1. Germline V CDR1 and CDR2: KGHSH, LQKENI. The CDR3 totals 13 residues. The J segment lost 10 bases and the V segment lost 4 bases, leaving 3 bases of the junction unmatched. The CDR3 region is CASSLDRVSPLHF. CDR3 DNA sequence: TGTGCCAGCTCACTGGACAGGGTGTCACCCCTCCACTTT.

CDR3 in DNA: TGTGCCTCCGACCGGAGGGGGCGCCGATCCGAGCAGTACTTC. It specifies CASDRRGRRSEQYF. V usage is TRBV30 and J usage is TRBJ2-7; D is possibly TRBD1 (7 bases). The CDR3 covers 14 residues. Trimming left V 7 bases short and J 6 bases short, with 22 bases between. Germline lookup yields CDR1 GTSNPN and CDR2 SVGIG (reference sequence).

This clone has more than one count but fewer than ten. This chain joins TRBV5-6 and TRBJ1-1; TRBD1 matches at 10 bases. The CDR3 length is 15 residues. V lost 2 bases to trimming and J lost 10 bases; unmatched junction nucleotides: 11. Germline V gives CDR1 SGHDT, CDR2 YYEEEE. The CDR3 DNA sequence: TGTGCCAGCAGCTTCCTATCGAGACAGGGGGCTCCAGCTTTCTTT. Its protein is CASSFLSRQGAPAFF.

The chain joins TRBV7-9 to TRBJ2-7; 12 bases are a match to TRBD2. Unmatched junction bases numbered 14, after V lost 5 bases and J lost 6 bases. Germline loops: CDR1 SEHNR, CDR2 FQNEAQ (reference sequence). The CDR3 is 17 amino acids. CDR3 bases: TGTGCCAGCAGCCCCGGGACACCTGGGACTAGCGGGTCCGAGCAGTACGTC. This encodes CASSPGTPGTSGSEQYV.

The rearrangement uses TRBV10-3 and TRBJ2-7, with TRBD1 identical over 7 bases. Germline V gives CDR1 ENHRY, CDR2 SYGVKD. This CDR3 is built from 12 residues. V shed 10 bases and J 2 bases; nucleotides not matched to a gene: 5. The CDR3 nucleotides read TGTGCCACCGGGACAGTAGCCTACGAGCAGTACTTC. It specifies CATGTVAYEQYF.

This clone was seen a handful of times. The rearrangement uses TRBV5-1 and TRBJ2-7; D uncertain. CDR3 length: 12 amino acids. Trimming left V 0 bases short and J 6 bases short, with 7 bases between. CDR1 and CDR2 from the germline V gene are SGHRS and YFSETQ. The CDR3 loop reads CASSLVISEQYV. The CDR3 nucleotides read TGCGCCAGCAGCTTGGTCATCTCCGAGCAGTACGTC.

This clone was counted between two and nine times. The CDR3: CSVDGGPFEAFF. CDR3 DNA sequence: TGCAGCGTTGACGGAGGGCCATTCGAAGCTTTCTTT. J is TRBJ1-1 and V is TRBV29-1; D is undetermined. Germline V CDR1 and CDR2: SQVTM, ANQGSEA. The V and J ends lost 3 bases and 8 bases respectively, with 13 bases between them. The CDR3 sequence is 12 residues long.

This chain uses TRBV7-9 with TRBJ2-7, with 10 bases aligning to TRBD2. V lost 5 bases and J lost 6; bases outside the gene matches: 7. The CDR3 has 14 amino acids. The germline V gene encodes CDR1 SEHNR and CDR2 FQNEAQ (reference sequence). The CDR3 region is CASSAPGLASEQYV. Here the CDR3 DNA reads TGTGCCAGCAGCGCCCCGGGACTAGCGTCCGAGCAGTACGTC.

This clone has just one count. This chain links TRBV7-9 with TRBJ1-5; unclear D gene. The CDR3 is 15 amino acids. Germline CDR1 reads SEHNR; CDR2 reads FQNEAQ (reference sequence). V lost 3 bases to trimming and J lost 1 base, with 10 bases between them. The CDR3 loop reads CASSFGERSNQPQHF. In DNA form, the CDR3 reads TGTGCCAGCAGCTTTGGGGAACGGAGCAATCAGCCCCAGCATTTT.

This chain uses TRBV5-1 with TRBJ1-1; 8 nucleotides align to TRBD1. CDR1 and CDR2 from the germline V gene are SGHRS and YFSETQ. The CDR3 extends over 15 amino acids. V gave up 4 bases and J gave up 5 bases; unmatched junction bases: 10. CDR3 region: CASSRHQGAITEAFF. The CDR3, as DNA: TGCGCCAGCAGCCGCCATCAGGGGGCGATTACTGAAGCTTTCTTT.

The table lists this clone with a few counts. The chain combines TRBV28 with TRBJ1-2; 8 bases line up with TRBD1. Germline V gene lookup returns CDR1 MDHEN and CDR2 SYDVKM. CDR3 length: 14 residues. Trimming at V came to 3 bases and at J to 4 bases, leaving 4 bases not matched to a gene. The chain's CDR3 is CASSFSGGSYGYTF. CDR3 nucleotides: TGTGCCAGCAGTTTCTCAGGGGGCAGCTATGGCTACACCTTC.

The chain employs TRBV18 and TRBJ2-6, with D maybe TRBD1 (5 bases). V lost 3 bases to trimming and J lost 0 bases, with 9 bases between them. Germline V CDR1 and CDR2: KGHSH, LQKENI. The CDR3 covers 16 residues. The CDR3 reads CASSPTQGSGANVLTF. The DNA of the CDR3 is TGTGCCAGCTCACCTACTCAGGGCTCTGGGGCCAACGTCCTGACTTTC.